These T cell receptor beta chains were read from a single sample in a study of T cell responses to AZD1222 COVID-19 vaccine. Clones were read by immunoSEQ multiplex PCR, and TCRdb kept only the in-frame ones, dropping some. The data contain roughly 140,000 clones, around 86% of them singletons. This specimen was peripheral blood, taken on day 0 of MenACWY control vaccination. The receptors come from an adult in good health. CDR3s include the opening cysteine and the closing phenylalanine or tryptophan. Size is omitted from some rows. Given values are once, few, many or a class for expanded clones.

abundance: NA
len: 13
j_gene: TRBJ1-1
v_gene: TRBV12-3/TRBV12-4
CDR3aa: CASILGAFTEAFF

abundance: few
len: 14
j_gene: TRBJ2-2
v_gene: TRBV5-4
CDR3aa: CASSLADLTGELFF

abundance: NA
len: 11
j_gene: TRBJ1-2
v_gene: TRBV24-1
CDR3aa: CATEGNYGYTF

abundance: NA
len: 14
j_gene: TRBJ2-2
v_gene: TRBV6-5
CDR3aa: CASSYRALTGELFF

abundance: NA
len: 15
j_gene: TRBJ1-3
v_gene: TRBV9
CDR3aa: CASSAAGYSGNTIYF

abundance: NA
len: 16
j_gene: TRBJ1-5
v_gene: TRBV19
CDR3aa: CASSPHTNRWDQPQHF

abundance: NA
len: 14
j_gene: TRBJ2-2
v_gene: TRBV9
CDR3aa: CASSVEVSTGELFF

abundance: NA
len: 15
j_gene: TRBJ1-2
v_gene: TRBV2
CDR3aa: CASTLLDRGSYGYTF

abundance: NA
len: 14
j_gene: TRBJ1-1
v_gene: TRBV18
CDR3aa: CASSPLGQGDQAFF

abundance: once
len: 16
j_gene: TRBJ1-5
v_gene: TRBV19
CDR3aa: CASSFRTGRGNQPQHF